A selection of T cell receptor beta chains follows, all from one sample in a study of T cells in localized non-small cell lung cancer. TCRdb's table, derived via immunoSEQ multiplex PCR, lists solely in-frame clones and lacks some. The profile shows about 9,800 clones, roughly 45% of them singletons. The material sequenced was lymph node tissue, taken before any cancer treatment. The receptors stem from a woman aged 40-70 years with stage I lung adenocarcinoma. CDR3s include the opening cysteine and the closing phenylalanine or tryptophan. D genes are given only for firm matches. Rows may omit the clone size; those that give it use once, few, many or a size class.

CASSDADYGYTF TGTGCCAGCAGCGACGCAGACTATGGCTACACCTTC NA TRBJ1-2 few TRBV6-8
CAWSTDNTEAFF TGTGCCTGGAGTACTGATAACACTGAAGCTTTCTTT NA TRBJ1-1 NA TRBV30
CASSQGNVEAFF TGTGCCAGCTCACAGGGAAACGTCGAAGCTTTCTTT NA TRBJ1-1 NA TRBV2
CASSVGVGELFF TGTGCCAGCAGCGTAGGGGTCGGGGAACTGTTTTTT NA TRBJ2-2 NA TRBV9
CATSRDRPDTEAFF TGTGCCACCAGCAGAGATCGACCGGACACTGAAGCTTTCTTT NA TRBJ1-1 NA TRBV15
CASSYSTWRTYNEQFF TGTGCCAGCAGTTACTCGACGTGGAGGACCTACAATGAGCAGTTCTTC NA TRBJ2-1 NA TRBV6-7
CASSLGAGNRETQYF TGCGCCAGCAGCTTGGGGGCAGGAAATAGGGAGACCCAGTACTTC NA TRBJ2-5 NA TRBV5-1
CATSREAGGTDTQYF TGTGCCACCAGCAGAGAAGCGGGGGGCACAGATACGCAGTATTTT TRBD2 TRBJ2-3 few TRBV15
CASRYGGSDEKLFF TGTGCCAGTAGATATGGGGGAAGTGATGAAAAACTGTTTTTT NA TRBJ1-4 NA TRBV19
CASSYLARYSYNEQFF TGTGCCAGCAGTTACCTTGCGCGCTACTCCTACAATGAGCAGTTCTTC NA TRBJ2-1 few TRBV6-9
CASSYRTGEGDEQYF TGTGCCAGCAGTTACCGCACAGGGGAGGGCGACGAGCAGTACTTC NA TRBJ2-7 NA TRBV6-8
CAISTTVNYGYTF TGTGCCATCAGTACGACCGTGAACTATGGCTACACCTTC NA TRBJ1-2 NA TRBV6-8
CAWSVLPQAAQFF TGTGCCTGGAGTGTTCTCCCTCAAGCGGCGCAGTTCTTC NA TRBJ2-1 NA TRBV30
CATSRESLGKYTEAFF TGTGCCACCAGCAGAGAGTCTTTGGGGAAGTATACTGAAGCTTTCTTT NA TRBJ1-1 NA TRBV15